These T cell receptor beta chains were read from a single sample in a study of PD-1 blockade in classical Hodgkin lymphoma. Only in-frame clones appear in the TCRdb table, and some are missing; sequencing was by immunoSEQ multiplex PCR. The sample carries 31,000 or so clones, approximately 68% recorded once. Here the sequenced sample was peripheral blood mononuclear cells (PBMCs), taken before the fourth cycle of nivolumab. Source of these receptors: a human donor with classical Hodgkin lymphoma. CDR3s include the opening cysteine and the closing phenylalanine or tryptophan. D genes are given only for firm matches. Size is omitted from some rows. Given values are once, few, many or a class for expanded clones.

j_call	v_call	d_call	clone_size	cdr3_aa	cdr3_nt
TRBJ2-1	TRBV9	.	.	CASSVGADNEQFF	TGTGCCAGCAGCGTAGGGGCAGACAATGAGCAGTTCTTC
TRBJ2-3	TRBV6-4	TRBD1	.	CASTSGTGDRDTQYF	TGTGCCAGCACCTCCGGGACAGGGGATCGAGATACGCAGTATTTT
TRBJ1-1	TRBV9	.	few	CASSVSGREAFF	TGTGCCAGCAGCGTATCGGGCAGGGAGGCTTTCTTT
TRBJ1-1	TRBV27	.	.	CASSLLRDGGTEAFF	TGTGCCAGCAGTTTATTAAGGGACGGGGGCACTGAAGCTTTCTTT
TRBJ2-1	TRBV30	.	.	CAWSWGGNEQFF	TGTGCCTGGAGTTGGGGCGGAAATGAGCAGTTCTTC
TRBJ2-7	TRBV10-3	.	.	CAISEGPSYEQYF	TGTGCCATCAGTGAAGGTCCTTCCTACGAGCAGTACTTC
TRBJ2-1	TRBV5-1	TRBD1	.	CASSQGTGGEIRNEQFF	TGCGCCAGCAGCCAAGGGACAGGGGGTGAAATCCGCAATGAGCAGTTCTTC
TRBJ2-5	TRBV9	.	.	CASSVGLLGELETQYF	TGTGCCAGCAGCGTAGGTTTATTGGGGGAGCTGGAGACCCAGTACTTC
TRBJ2-3	TRBV6-1	.	.	CASREGISRTTDTQYF	TGTGCCAGCAGGGAAGGGATTAGCAGAACCACAGATACGCAGTATTTT
TRBJ2-3	TRBV7-3	TRBD2	few	CASSPVAGSTDTQYF	TGTGCCAGCAGCCCTGTAGCGGGTTCCACAGATACGCAGTATTTT
TRBJ1-5	TRBV28	.	.	CACRLVQRGQPQHF	TGTGCCTGCCGACTGGTCCAGAGAGGGCAGCCCCAGCATTTT
TRBJ1-3	TRBV7-2	.	.	CASSVNPSGAGNTIYF	TGTGCCAGCAGCGTCAACCCATCCGGGGCTGGAAACACCATATATTTT
TRBJ2-7	TRBV9	.	.	CASSPEALHYEQYF	TGTGCCAGCAGCCCAGAGGCACTCCACTACGAGCAGTACTTC
TRBJ2-7	TRBV7-3	TRBD2	.	CASSPKRLPREGSTYEQYF	TGTGCCAGCAGCCCCAAACGCCTCCCCAGGGAGGGTAGCACCTACGAGCAGTACTTC
TRBJ1-1	TRBV7-6	.	.	CASSAAGGITEAFF	TGTGCCAGCAGCGCGGCGGGGGGCATCACTGAAGCTTTCTTT
TRBJ2-1	TRBV5-1	.	once	CASSVEGVEQFF	TGCGCCAGCAGCGTGGAGGGCGTTGAGCAGTTCTTC
TRBJ2-2	TRBV4-3	.	few	CASSQLGNGELFF	TGCGCCAGCAGCCAATTGGGAAACGGGGAGCTGTTTTTT
TRBJ2-5	TRBV6-5	TRBD1	few	CASSKNTGEETQYF	TGTGCCAGCAGTAAAAATACAGGGGAGGAGACCCAGTACTTC
TRBJ1-6	TRBV5-3	.	.	CASSLDIVNSPLHF	TGTGCCAGCAGCTTGGACATCGTGAATTCACCCCTCCACTTT
TRBJ1-2	TRBV6-6	TRBD1	.	CASRTGSYEDYTF	TGTGCCAGCCGGACAGGATCTTATGAAGACTACACCTTC
TRBJ2-7	TRBV27	TRBD1	.	CASSRASGQLYEQYF	TGTGCCAGCAGTAGAGCCTCGGGACAGTTATACGAGCAGTACTTC
TRBJ2-5	TRBV5-6	TRBD2	.	CASSLYTGGPRIDQETQYF	TGTGCCAGCAGCTTGTACACGGGGGGGCCACGTATTGACCAAGAGACCCAGTACTTC
TRBJ1-5	TRBV30	TRBD1	.	CALTGTGLNQPQHF	TGTGCCTTGACCGGGACAGGCCTCAATCAGCCCCAGCATTTT
TRBJ1-5	TRBV14	.	.	CASSPKTRDTYSNQPQHF	TGTGCCAGCAGTCCCAAAACCCGGGACACGTATAGCAATCAGCCCCAGCATTTT
TRBJ2-7	TRBV19	TRBD2	.	CASSFGLAGGYEQYF	TGTGCCAGTAGTTTCGGACTAGCGGGGGGCTACGAGCAGTACTTC
TRBJ1-1	TRBV7-9	TRBD1	.	CASSAGQGSTEAFF	TGTGCCAGCAGCGCGGGACAGGGAAGCACTGAAGCTTTCTTT
TRBJ1-2	TRBV2	.	medium-sized	CASSVSLLYGYTF	TGTGCCAGCAGTGTCAGCCTGCTATATGGCTACACCTTC
TRBJ2-7	TRBV27	TRBD1	.	CASSLPGQGRYEQYF	TGTGCCAGCAGTCTCCCGGGACAGGGGCGGTACGAGCAGTACTTC
TRBJ2-5	TRBV27	.	.	CASKVSRTIQETQYF	TGTGCCAGCAAAGTGTCCCGGACAATCCAAGAGACCCAGTACTTC
TRBJ1-4	TRBV7-9	TRBD1	.	CASSLGQGKVNEKLFF	TGTGCCAGCAGCCTGGGACAGGGGAAGGTTAATGAAAAACTGTTTTTT
TRBJ1-2	TRBV15	TRBD1	.	CATSRDRGTGRSYTF	TGTGCCACCAGCAGAGATAGAGGGACAGGGAGAAGCTACACCTTC
TRBJ1-1	TRBV6-5	.	.	CASSYFAGDTEAFF	TGTGCCAGCAGTTACTTTGCGGGGGACACTGAAGCTTTCTTT
TRBJ2-7	TRBV19	.	.	CASSMGDRFSYEQYF	TGTGCCAGTAGTATGGGGGACCGCTTCTCCTACGAGCAGTACTTC
TRBJ1-1	TRBV6-5	.	.	CASSQAGAFTEAFF	TGTGCCAGCAGCCAGGCGGGGGCTTTCACTGAAGCTTTCTTT
TRBJ2-5	TRBV25-1	.	.	CASSEWRGWETQYF	TGTGCCAGCAGTGAATGGCGGGGTTGGGAGACCCAGTACTTC
TRBJ2-3	TRBV4-1	.	.	CASSQEFGSTDTQYF	TGCGCCAGCAGCCAAGAGTTTGGTTCGACAGATACGCAGTATTTT
TRBJ2-3	TRBV9	TRBD2	.	CASSVESGGRAKDTQYF	TGTGCCAGCAGCGTAGAATCGGGCGGGAGGGCCAAAGATACGCAGTATTTT
TRBJ1-2	TRBV15	TRBD1	.	CATQGGYGYTF	TGTGCCACACAGGGGGGCTATGGCTACACCTTC
TRBJ1-2	TRBV10-2	TRBD1	.	CASRDREDGYTF	TGCGCCAGCAGGGACAGGGAGGATGGCTACACCTTC
TRBJ2-7	TRBV5-5	TRBD2	few	CASSFLPGTSGSYEQYF	TGTGCCAGCAGCTTCCTTCCCGGGACTAGCGGGAGCTACGAGCAGTACTTC
TRBJ1-1	TRBV4-3	.	.	CASSQIRYEKDTEAFF	TGCGCCAGCAGCCAAATTCGGTACGAGAAGGACACTGAAGCTTTCTTT
TRBJ1-1	TRBV19	.	.	CASSLTANTEAFF	TGTGCCAGTAGCCTTACTGCGAACACTGAAGCTTTCTTT
TRBJ1-2	TRBV6-1	TRBD1	.	CASRGTGTGGYTF	TGTGCCAGCAGAGGGACAGGGACGGGTGGCTACACCTTC
TRBJ2-3	TRBV27	.	.	CASSLDPSTDTQYF	TGTGCCAGCAGCCTCGATCCCTCCACAGATACGCAGTATTTT
TRBJ2-7	TRBV9	.	.	CATPSKGEQYF	TGTGCCACCCCCTCTAAGGGCGAGCAGTACTTC
TRBJ2-2	TRBV19	TRBD1	.	CARGPWTGSNTGELFF	TGTGCCAGAGGACCTTGGACAGGGTCGAACACCGGGGAGCTGTTTTTT
TRBJ2-7	TRBV27	.	few	CASSLVYRTEQYF	TGTGCCAGCAGTTTGGTGTACCGAACCGAGCAGTACTTC
TRBJ1-5	TRBV19	TRBD1	.	CASSIKDRGDQPQHF	TGTGCCAGTAGTATTAAGGACAGGGGCGATCAGCCCCAGCATTTT
TRBJ2-2	TRBV7-2	.	once	CASSRGSDYTNTGELFF	TGTGCCAGCAGTCGAGGGAGCGATTACACGAACACCGGGGAGCTGTTTTTT
TRBJ2-3	TRBV9	.	.	CASSVAPASTDTQYF	TGTGCCAGCAGCGTAGCGCCCGCTAGCACAGATACGCAGTATTTT